This TCR beta chain originates from a study of shared clonotypes between healthy human individuals. TCRdb's copy holds only in-frame clones and misses some; the assay was immunoSEQ multiplex PCR. The sample consists of approximately 810,000 clones, around 93% of them appearing once. After removal of 7 bases from V and 5 bases from J, the junction contained 6 bases not matched to a gene. Germline V gene data show CDR1 as MGHRA and CDR2 as YSYEKL. The CDR3 extends over 13 amino acids. The naive CD8 subset, CD45RO-negative cells positively selected for CCR7, excluded terminally differentiated effector memory CD45RA+ cells.

The sample taken for sequencing was naive CD8+ T cells sorted from blood. This chain links TRBV4-1 with TRBJ2-5; TRBD2 agrees at 8 bases. The TCR comes from a man between 25 and 39 years old in good health. CDR3 residues: CASTTIAGETQYF. In DNA, the CDR3 is TGCGCCAGCACTACAATAGCGGGGGAGACCCAGTACTTC.